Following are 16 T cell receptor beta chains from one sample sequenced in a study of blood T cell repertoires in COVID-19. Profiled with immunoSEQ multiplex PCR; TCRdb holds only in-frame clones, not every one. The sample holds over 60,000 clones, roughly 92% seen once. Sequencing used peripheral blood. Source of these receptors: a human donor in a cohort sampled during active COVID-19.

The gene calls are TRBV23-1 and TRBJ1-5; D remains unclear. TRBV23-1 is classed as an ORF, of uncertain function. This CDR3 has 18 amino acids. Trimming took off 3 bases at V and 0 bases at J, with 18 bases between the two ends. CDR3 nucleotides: TGCGCCAGCAGTCACCCTAACTTCAACAGCTATAGCAATCAGCCCCAGCATTTT. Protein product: CASSHPNFNSYSNQPQHF.

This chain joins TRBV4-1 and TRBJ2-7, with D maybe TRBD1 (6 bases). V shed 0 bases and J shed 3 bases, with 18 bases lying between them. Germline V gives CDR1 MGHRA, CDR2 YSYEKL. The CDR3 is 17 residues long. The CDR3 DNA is TGCGCCAGCAGCCAAGAAATCGCGGCGACAGGAAGCTACGAGCAGTACTTC. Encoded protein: CASSQEIAATGSYEQYF.

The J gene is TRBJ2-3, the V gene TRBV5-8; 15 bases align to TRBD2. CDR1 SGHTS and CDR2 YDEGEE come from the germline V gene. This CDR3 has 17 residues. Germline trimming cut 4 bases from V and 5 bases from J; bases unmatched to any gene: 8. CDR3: CASSLGLAGGPGDTQYF. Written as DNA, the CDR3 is TGTGCCAGCAGCCTTGGACTAGCGGGAGGGCCGGGAGATACGCAGTATTTT.

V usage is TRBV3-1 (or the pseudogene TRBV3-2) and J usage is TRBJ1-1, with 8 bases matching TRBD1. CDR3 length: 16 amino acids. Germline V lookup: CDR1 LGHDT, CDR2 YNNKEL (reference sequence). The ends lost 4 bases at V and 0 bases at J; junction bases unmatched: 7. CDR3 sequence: CASSPQTGAMNTEAFF. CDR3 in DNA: TGTGCCAGCAGCCCCCAGACAGGGGCCATGAACACTGAAGCTTTCTTT.

As DNA, the CDR3 is TGTGCCAGCAGTTTTTTGGAGTCTGGAAACACCATATATTTT. Protein: CASSFLESGNTIYF. The V call is TRBV28, the J call TRBJ1-3; no reliable D call. This CDR3 spans 14 amino acids. CDR1 is MDHEN, CDR2 SYDVKM, per germline. The ends were cut back, 3 bases at V and 1 base at J, with 7 bases in the middle.

The CDR3 sequence: CASSLAGGTGELFF. DNA for the CDR3: TGCGCCAGCAGCTTGGCAGGAGGAACCGGGGAGCTGTTTTTT. This rearrangement joins TRBV5-1 to TRBJ2-2, with D tentatively TRBD2 (5 bases). Trimming pared 0 bases from V and 5 bases from J, leaving 8 bases between. The CDR3 contains 14 residues. From germline, CDR1 is SGHRS and CDR2 YFSETQ.

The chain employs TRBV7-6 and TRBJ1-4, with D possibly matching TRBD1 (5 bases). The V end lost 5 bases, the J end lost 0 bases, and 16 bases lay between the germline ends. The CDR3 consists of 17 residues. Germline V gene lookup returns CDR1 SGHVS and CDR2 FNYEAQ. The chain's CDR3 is CASSPRQSPATNEKLFF. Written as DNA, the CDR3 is TGTGCCAGCAGCCCGCGACAGAGCCCTGCAACTAATGAAAAACTGTTTTTT.

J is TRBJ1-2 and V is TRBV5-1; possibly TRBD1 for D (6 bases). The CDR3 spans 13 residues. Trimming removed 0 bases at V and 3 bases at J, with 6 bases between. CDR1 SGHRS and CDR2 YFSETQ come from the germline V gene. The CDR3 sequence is CASSLAGDYGYTF. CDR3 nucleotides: TGCGCCAGCAGCTTGGCAGGGGACTATGGCTACACCTTC.

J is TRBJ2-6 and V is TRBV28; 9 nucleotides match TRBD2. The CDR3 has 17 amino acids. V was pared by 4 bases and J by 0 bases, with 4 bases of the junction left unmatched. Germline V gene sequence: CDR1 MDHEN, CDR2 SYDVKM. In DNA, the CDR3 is TGTGCCAGCAGTTCCCATAGCGGGGGCTCTGGGGCCAACGTCCTGACTTTC. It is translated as CASSSHSGGSGANVLTF.

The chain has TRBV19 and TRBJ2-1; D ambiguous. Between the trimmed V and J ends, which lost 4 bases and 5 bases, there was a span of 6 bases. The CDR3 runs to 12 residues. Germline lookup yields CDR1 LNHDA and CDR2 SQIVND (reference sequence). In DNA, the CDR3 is TGTGCCAGTAGTAGACGGGACAATGAGCAGTTCTTC. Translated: CASSRRDNEQFF.

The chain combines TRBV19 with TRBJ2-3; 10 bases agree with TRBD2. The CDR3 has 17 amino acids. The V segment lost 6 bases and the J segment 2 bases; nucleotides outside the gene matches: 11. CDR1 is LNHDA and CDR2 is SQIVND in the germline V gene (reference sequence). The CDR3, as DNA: TGTGCCAGTAGACGCCCCAGGACTAGCGGTGACACAGATACGCAGTATTTT. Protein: CASRRPRTSGDTDTQYF. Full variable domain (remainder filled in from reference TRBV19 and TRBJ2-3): DGGITQSPKYLFRKEGQNVTLSCEQNLNHDAMYWYRQDPGQGLRLIYYSQIVNDFQKGDIAEGYSVSREKKESFPLTVTSAQKNPTAFYLCASRRPRTSGDTDTQYFGPGTRLTVL.

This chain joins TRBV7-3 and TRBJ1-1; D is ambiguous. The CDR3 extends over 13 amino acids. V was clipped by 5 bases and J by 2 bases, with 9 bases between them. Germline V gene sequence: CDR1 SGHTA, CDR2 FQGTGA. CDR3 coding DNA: TGTGCCAGCAGCGTCAGAAGAAACACTGAAGCTTTCTTT. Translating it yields CASSVRRNTEAFF.

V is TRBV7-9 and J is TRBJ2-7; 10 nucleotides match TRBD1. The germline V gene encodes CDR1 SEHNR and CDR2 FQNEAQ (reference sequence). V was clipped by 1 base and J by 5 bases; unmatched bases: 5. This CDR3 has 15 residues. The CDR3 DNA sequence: TGTGCCAGCAGCTTAGACGGGACAGGGGTAAACGAGCAGTACTTC. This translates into CASSLDGTGVNEQYF.

The chain's CDR3 is CASSISQGRNTIYF. CDR3 coding DNA: TGTGCCAGTAGTATATCCCAGGGAAGAAACACCATATATTTT. This rearrangement joins TRBV19 to TRBJ1-3; possible D gene TRBD1, 5 bases. The V end lost 2 bases, the J end lost 5 bases, and 10 bases lay between the germline ends. Germline V CDR1 and CDR2: LNHDA, SQIVND (reference sequence). The CDR3 runs to 14 residues.

The chain's CDR3 is CASSPSGSAKNIQYF. The CDR3 DNA sequence: TGTGCCAGCTCACCAAGCGGGTCGGCCAAAAACATTCAGTACTTC. J is TRBJ2-4 and V is TRBV18, with a possible D match to TRBD2 (6 bases). V lost 2 bases and J 1 base, leaving 9 bases between the germline ends. This CDR3 has 15 amino acids. Germline V gene sequence: CDR1 KGHSH, CDR2 LQKENI. Variable domain in full (rest from reference TRBV18 and TRBJ2-4): NAGVMQNPRHLVRRRGQEARLRCSPMKGHSHVYWYRQLPEEGLKFMVYLQKENIIDESGMPKERFSAEFPKEGPSILRIQQVVRGDSAAYFCASSPSGSAKNIQYFGAGTRLSVL.

CDR3 sequence reads: CASSVTSGTTDTQYF. The CDR3 coding sequence is TGTGCCAGCAGCGTGACTAGCGGGACCACAGATACGCAGTATTTT. The chain recombines TRBV9 with TRBJ2-3, with 11 bases identical to TRBD2. Trimming took 2 bases from V and 2 from J; bases not matched to a gene: 1. The CDR3 sequence is 15 residues long. Germline V gene lookup returns CDR1 SGDLS and CDR2 YYNGEE.